One and the same sample provided the 10 T cell receptor beta chains below, sequenced in a study of sequential checkpoint blockade in melanoma. Treatment noted: randomized to nivolumab then ipilimumab (arm A) or the reverse (arm B). Sequenced by immunoSEQ multiplex PCR; TCRdb stores in-frame clones only, minus some. Of roughly 12,000 clones listed, 60% to 75% are singletons. This sample comprised CD8+ T cells sorted from blood (inferred from file names), obtained from a patient given nivolumab and ipilimumab in sequence. Every receptor here comes from a human donor with melanoma.

CDR3 loop: CASSYGGTEAFF. The CDR3, as DNA: TGTGCCAGCAGTTACGGGGGGACTGAAGCTTTCTTT. V gene TRBV6-5 combines with J gene TRBJ1-1, with D tentatively TRBD1 (5 bases). V was shortened by 2 bases and J by 5 bases, with 6 bases between the two germline ends. Germline lookup yields CDR1 MNHEY and CDR2 SVGAGI. The CDR3 loop spans 12 amino acids.

This clone has only a few counts. The chain employs TRBV6-5 and TRBJ2-5; maybe TRBD1 (6 bases). Trimming removed 5 bases from V and 4 bases from J, with 17 bases in between. The CDR3 has 15 residues. Germline CDR1 and CDR2: MNHEY and SVGAGI. This CDR3 is CASSPLTGAGETQYF. CDR3 bases: TGTGCCAGCAGTCCCCTGACAGGTGCAGGAGAGACCCAGTACTTC.

The J gene is TRBJ2-7, the V gene TRBV5-1; TRBD2 aligns across 11 bases. The CDR3 is made up of 14 amino acids. Per the germline V gene, CDR1 is SGHRS and CDR2 is YFSETQ. The junction had 5 bases not matched to a gene; V was cut back by 5 bases and J by 4 bases. DNA of the CDR3: TGCGCCAGCAGGCTGCTAGCGGGGGGATACGAGCAGTACTTC. Protein product: CASRLLAGGYEQYF. Full variable domain (outside the CDR3, taken from reference TRBV5-1 and TRBJ2-7): KAGVTQTPRYLIKTRGQQVTLSCSPISGHRSVSWYQQTPGQGLQFLFEYFSETQRNKGNFPGRFSGRQFSNSRSEMNVSTLELGDSALYLCASRLLAGGYEQYFGPGTRLTVT.

This clone was seen only once. This chain connects TRBV7-6 to TRBJ1-1; D is unresolved. V lost 8 bases and J lost 4, with 11 bases in between. Germline V gene sequence: CDR1 SGHVS, CDR2 FNYEAQ. The CDR3 is made up of 12 amino acids. The CDR3 loop reads CASDRVGTEAFF. As DNA, the CDR3 is TGTGCCAGCGATCGGGTGGGCACTGAAGCTTTCTTT.

The chain combines TRBV2 with TRBJ2-2; 11 bases map to TRBD2. The ends lost 2 bases at V and 4 bases at J; junction bases unmatched: 6. In germline, CDR1 is SNHLY, CDR2 FYNNEI. The CDR3 extends over 17 amino acids. In DNA, the CDR3 is TGTGCCAGCAGTGAAATAGCGGGGGGGCCGGGCACCGGGGAGCTGTTTTTT. Translation: CASSEIAGGPGTGELFF.

The chain has TRBV11-2 and TRBJ1-2, with a possible D match to TRBD1 (6 bases). The V end lost 0 bases, the J end lost 6 bases, and 17 bases lay between the germline ends. The CDR3 runs 16 residues. Germline V CDR1 and CDR2: SGHAT, FQNNGV. CDR3 sequence (DNA): TGTGCCAGCAGCTTAGATCGGTCGGGGGGGCCTAATGGCTACACCTTC. Protein sequence: CASSLDRSGGPNGYTF.

The V call is TRBV27, the J call TRBJ1-6; 12 positions agree with TRBD1. Looked up from germline, CDR1 is MNHEY and CDR2 is SMNVEV (reference sequence). The ends lost 6 bases at V and 10 bases at J; junction bases unmatched: 16. The CDR3 has 18 residues. For the CDR3, the DNA is TGTGCCAGCAGGACTTCCGCTGGGACAGGGGGCTTCGGGTCACCCCTCCACTTT. Its translation is CASRTSAGTGGFGSPLHF.

The chain has TRBV5-6 and TRBJ2-1; 8 bases agree with TRBD2. Trimming removed 1 base from V and 6 bases from J; junction bases left unmatched: 6. The CDR3 contains 15 residues. Germline CDR1 SGHDT, CDR2 YYEEEE. CDR3 coding DNA: TGTGCCAGCAGCTTGCAGCGGGAGTACTTCAATGAGCAGTTCTTC. Translated, it gives CASSLQREYFNEQFF. Combining the CDR3 with reference TRBV5-6 and TRBJ2-1 gives the whole variable domain DAGVTQSPTHLIKTRGQQVTLRCSPKSGHDTVSWYQQALGQGPQFIFQYYEEEERQRGNFPDRFSGHQFPNYSSELNVNALLLGDSALYLCASSLQREYFNEQFFGPGTRLTVL.

The chain carries TRBV25-1 and TRBJ2-2; TRBD2 might be the D (5 bases). Germline CDR1 reads MGHDK; CDR2 reads SYGVNS. V dropped 5 bases and J dropped 6 bases, with 10 bases sitting between them. The CDR3 contains 13 residues. CDR3 DNA: TGTGCCAGCAGTATTCTGGGAGCCGGGGAGCTGTTTTTT. Protein product: CASSILGAGELFF.

V usage is TRBV6-1 and J usage is TRBJ1-1; D gene unclear. From germline, CDR1 is MNHNS and CDR2 SASEGT. This CDR3 comprises 14 residues. The V end lost 8 bases, the J end lost 6 bases, and 19 bases lay between the germline ends. The DNA of the CDR3 is TGTGCCAGCCTGCCGCCTAAATGGTTCGCTGAAGCTTTCTTT. Translating it yields CASLPPKWFAEAFF.